This TCR beta chain was sequenced during a study of control samples from healthy donors and cancer patients. Here immunoSEQ multiplex PCR was the method, and the copy in TCRdb shows in-frame clones only, minus some. Among about 130,000 clones, over 80% were seen once, and the ten largest hold 0.5% to 0.7%. The germline CDR1 and CDR2 sequences are SGHVS and FQNEAQ. CDR3 length: 17 residues. Trimming removed 0 bases from V and 0 bases from J, with 11 bases in between. Sequenced sample: PBMCs. The sequence was obtained from an elderly man with head and neck cancer. This chain links TRBV7-8 with TRBJ2-2; D gene ambiguous. CDR3 sequence (DNA): TGTGCCAGCAGCTTAGCGGGAAATATCGCGAACACCGGGGAGCTGTTTTTT. Protein sequence: CASSLAGNIANTGELFF.